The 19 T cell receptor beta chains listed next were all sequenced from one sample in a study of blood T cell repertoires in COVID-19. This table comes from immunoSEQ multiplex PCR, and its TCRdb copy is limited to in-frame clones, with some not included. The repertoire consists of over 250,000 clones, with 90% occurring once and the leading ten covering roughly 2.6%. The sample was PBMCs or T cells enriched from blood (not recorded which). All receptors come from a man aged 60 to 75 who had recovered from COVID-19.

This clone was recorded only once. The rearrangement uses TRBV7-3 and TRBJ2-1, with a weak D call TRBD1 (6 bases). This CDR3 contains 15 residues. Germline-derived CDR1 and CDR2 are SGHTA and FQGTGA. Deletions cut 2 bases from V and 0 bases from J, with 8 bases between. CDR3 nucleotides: TGTGCCAGCAGCTTATCACAGGGCTCCTACAATGAGCAGTTCTTC. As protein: CASSLSQGSYNEQFF.

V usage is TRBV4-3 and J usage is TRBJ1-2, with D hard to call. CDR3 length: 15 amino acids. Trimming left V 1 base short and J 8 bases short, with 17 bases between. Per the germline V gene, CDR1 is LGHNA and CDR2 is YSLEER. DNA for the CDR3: TGCGCCAGCAGCCAAGGAGTCTATGGTAGTTACGGCTACACCTTC. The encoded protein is CASSQGVYGSYGYTF.

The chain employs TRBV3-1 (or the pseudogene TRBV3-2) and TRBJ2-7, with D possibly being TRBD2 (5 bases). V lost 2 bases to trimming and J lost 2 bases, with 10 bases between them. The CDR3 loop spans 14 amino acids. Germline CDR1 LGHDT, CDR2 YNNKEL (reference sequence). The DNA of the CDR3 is TGTGCCAGCAGCCAAAGCGGCGCGACCTACGAGCAGTACTTC. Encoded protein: CASSQSGATYEQYF.

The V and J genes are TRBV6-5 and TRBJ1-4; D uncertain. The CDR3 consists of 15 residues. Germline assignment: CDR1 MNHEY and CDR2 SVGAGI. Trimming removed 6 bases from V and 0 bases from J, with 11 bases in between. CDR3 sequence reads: CASRRNSATNEKLFF. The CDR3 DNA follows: TGTGCCAGCAGAAGAAATAGTGCAACTAATGAAAAACTGTTTTTT.

The DNA for the CDR3 is TGTGCCAGCAGCTTAGCCGGCGGGAGGGGGGGGAATGAGCAGTTCTTC. Translation gives CASSLAGGRGGNEQFF. The rearrangement links TRBV11-2 to TRBJ2-1, with TRBD2 matching 9 bases. The CDR3 covers 16 residues. CDR1 is SGHAT and CDR2 is FQNNGV in the germline V gene. Trimming removed 1 base from V and 7 bases from J; junction bases left unmatched: 8.

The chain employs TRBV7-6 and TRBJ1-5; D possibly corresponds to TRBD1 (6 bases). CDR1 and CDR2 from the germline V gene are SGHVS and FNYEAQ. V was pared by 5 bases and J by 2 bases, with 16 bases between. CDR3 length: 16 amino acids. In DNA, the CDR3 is TGTGCCAGCAGCCCCGAGACAGGTAGAGGCAATCAGCCCCAGCATTTT. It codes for CASSPETGRGNQPQHF.

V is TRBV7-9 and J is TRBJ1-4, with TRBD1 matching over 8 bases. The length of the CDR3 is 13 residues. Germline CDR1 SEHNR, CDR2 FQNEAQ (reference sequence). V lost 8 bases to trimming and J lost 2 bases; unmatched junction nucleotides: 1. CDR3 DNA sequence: TGTGCCAGCCAGGGGGCGACTAATGAAAAACTGTTTTTT. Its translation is CASQGATNEKLFF.

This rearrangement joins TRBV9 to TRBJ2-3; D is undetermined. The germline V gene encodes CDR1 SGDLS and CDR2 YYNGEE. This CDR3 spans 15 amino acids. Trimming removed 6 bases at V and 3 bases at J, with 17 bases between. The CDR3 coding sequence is TGTGCCAGCAACCGGTATCTCGCCCTTACAGATACGCAGTATTTT. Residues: CASNRYLALTDTQYF.

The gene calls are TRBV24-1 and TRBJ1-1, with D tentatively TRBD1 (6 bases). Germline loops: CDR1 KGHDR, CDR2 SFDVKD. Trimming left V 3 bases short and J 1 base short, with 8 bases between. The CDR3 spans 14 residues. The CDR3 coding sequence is TGTGCCACCAGTGATGGGGGCAGGAACACTGAAGCTTTCTTT. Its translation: CATSDGGRNTEAFF.

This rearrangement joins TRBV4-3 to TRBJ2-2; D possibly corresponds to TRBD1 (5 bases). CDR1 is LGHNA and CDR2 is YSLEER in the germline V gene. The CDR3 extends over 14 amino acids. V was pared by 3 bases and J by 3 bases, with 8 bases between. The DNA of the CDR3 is TGCGCCAGCAGCCAGGACACCTACACCGGGGAGCTGTTTTTT. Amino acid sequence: CASSQDTYTGELFF.

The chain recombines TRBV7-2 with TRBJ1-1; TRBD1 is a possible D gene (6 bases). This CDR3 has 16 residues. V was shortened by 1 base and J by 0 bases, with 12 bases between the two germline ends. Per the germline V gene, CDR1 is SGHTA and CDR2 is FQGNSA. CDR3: CASSLGDNSLNTEAFF. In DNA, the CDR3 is TGTGCCAGCAGCTTAGGGGACAATTCCTTGAACACTGAAGCTTTCTTT.

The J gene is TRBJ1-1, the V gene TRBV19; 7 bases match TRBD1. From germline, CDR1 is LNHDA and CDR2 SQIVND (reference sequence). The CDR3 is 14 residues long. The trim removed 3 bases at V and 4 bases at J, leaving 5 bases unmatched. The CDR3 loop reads CASSISAGGTEAFF. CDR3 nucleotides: TGTGCCAGTAGTATCTCCGCAGGGGGCACTGAAGCTTTCTTT.

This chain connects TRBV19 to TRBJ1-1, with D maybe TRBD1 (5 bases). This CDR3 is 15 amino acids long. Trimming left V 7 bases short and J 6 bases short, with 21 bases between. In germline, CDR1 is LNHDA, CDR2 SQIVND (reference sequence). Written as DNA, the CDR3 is TGTGCCAGTATCCCCCCCGCAGGGTCGTGGTCTGAAGCTTTCTTT. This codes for CASIPPAGSWSEAFF. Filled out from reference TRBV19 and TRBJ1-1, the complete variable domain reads DGGITQSPKYLFRKEGQNVTLSCEQNLNHDAMYWYRQDPGQGLRLIYYSQIVNDFQKGDIAEGYSVSREKKESFPLTVTSAQKNPTAFYLCASIPPAGSWSEAFFGQGTRLTVV.

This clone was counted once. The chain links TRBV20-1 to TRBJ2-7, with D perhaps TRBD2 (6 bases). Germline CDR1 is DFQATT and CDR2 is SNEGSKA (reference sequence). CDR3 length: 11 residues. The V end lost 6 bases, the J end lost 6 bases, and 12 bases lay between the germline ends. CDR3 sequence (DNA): TGCAGTGCGCAAACTAGCTCCGAGCAGTACTTC. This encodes CSAQTSSEQYF.

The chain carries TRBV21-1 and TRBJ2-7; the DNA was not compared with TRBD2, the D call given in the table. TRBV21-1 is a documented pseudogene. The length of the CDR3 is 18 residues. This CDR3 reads CASSKGGASGSYSNEQYF. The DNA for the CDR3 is TGTGCCAGCAGCAAAGGGGGGGCTAGCGGGAGTTATTCAAACGAGCAGTACTTC.

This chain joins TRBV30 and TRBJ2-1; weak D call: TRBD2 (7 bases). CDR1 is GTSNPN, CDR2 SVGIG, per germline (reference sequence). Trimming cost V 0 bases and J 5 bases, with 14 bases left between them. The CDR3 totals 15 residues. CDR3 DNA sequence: TGTGCCTGGAGTGTACAGGACAGCGGGAACAATGAGCAGTTCTTC. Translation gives CAWSVQDSGNNEQFF. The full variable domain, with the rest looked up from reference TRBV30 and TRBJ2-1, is SQTIHQWPATLVQPVGSPLSLECTVEGTSNPNLYWYRQAAGRGLQLLFYSVGIGQISSEVPQNLSASRPQDRQFILSSKKLLLSDSGFYLCAWSVQDSGNNEQFFGPGTRLTVL.

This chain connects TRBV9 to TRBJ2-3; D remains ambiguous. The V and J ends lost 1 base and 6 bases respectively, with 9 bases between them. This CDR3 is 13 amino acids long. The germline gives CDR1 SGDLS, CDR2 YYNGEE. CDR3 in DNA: TGTGCCAGCAGCGTAACTCGGTGGGATACGCAGTATTTT. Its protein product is CASSVTRWDTQYF.

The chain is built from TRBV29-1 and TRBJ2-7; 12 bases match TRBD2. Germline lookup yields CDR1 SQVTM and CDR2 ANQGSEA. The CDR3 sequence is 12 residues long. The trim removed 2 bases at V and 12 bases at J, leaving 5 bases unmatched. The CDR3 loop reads CSVESSGRAAYF. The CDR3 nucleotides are TGCAGCGTTGAATCTAGCGGGAGGGCCGCGTACTTC.

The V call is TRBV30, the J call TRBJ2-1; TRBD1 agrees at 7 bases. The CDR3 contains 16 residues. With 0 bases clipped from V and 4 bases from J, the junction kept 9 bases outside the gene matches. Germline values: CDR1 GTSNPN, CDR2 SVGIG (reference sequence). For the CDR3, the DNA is TGTGCCTGGAGTGTACTCTGGACAGGAGGTTACAATGAGCAGTTCTTC. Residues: CAWSVLWTGGYNEQFF. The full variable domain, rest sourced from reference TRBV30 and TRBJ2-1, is SQTIHQWPATLVQPVGSPLSLECTVEGTSNPNLYWYRQAAGRGLQLLFYSVGIGQISSEVPQNLSASRPQDRQFILSSKKLLLSDSGFYLCAWSVLWTGGYNEQFFGPGTRLTVL.